The source of this T cell receptor beta chain is a study of cytomegalovirus exposure and HLA in healthy donors. PCR amplification relied on 60 Vbeta primers (plus 13 Jbeta primers). The protocol was immunoSEQ multiplex PCR, while the TCRdb copy is restricted to in-frame clones and leaves out a portion. The sample contains some 150,000 clones, around 75% of which appear only once. This CDR3 is 14 amino acids long. Trimming removed 10 bases from V and 4 bases from J; junction bases left unmatched: 10. Germline V gene lookup returns CDR1 SNHLY and CDR2 FYNNEI. To note about this clone: No antigen is known for it.

Study-wide findings and caveats: A highly shared variant cluster was judged a likely technical artifact.

This sequence was found in a woman between 35 and 50 years old in good health and CMV-seronegative. Sample: PBMCs. The chain combines TRBV2 with TRBJ2-3, with 8 bases identical to TRBD1. This CDR3 is CATDGQGEADTQYF. In DNA form, the CDR3 reads TGTGCCACCGACGGACAGGGAGAGGCAGATACGCAGTATTTT.